These T cell receptor beta chains were read from a single sample in a study of blood T cell repertoires in COVID-19. Repertoires were generated with immunoSEQ multiplex PCR, while TCRdb's copy carries only in-frame clones and drops some. This table has around 140,000 clones, roughly 69% appearing once. Sequencing input: peripheral blood. Receptors were obtained from a woman between 65 and 79 years old with acute or convalescent COVID-19. The CDR3 runs from the conserved cysteine through the conserved F or W. A D gene is named only where the DNA matches it firmly. Not all rows give a size; the values are once, few, many and, for expanded clones, a class.

V gene,J gene,D gene,clone size,CDR3 protein,CDR3 DNA
TRBV24-1,TRBJ2-1,TRBD2,few,CATSARTSGRREQFF,TGTGCCACCAGTGCTCGGACTAGCGGGAGACGTGAGCAGTTCTTC
TRBV27,TRBJ2-7,TRBD2,NA,CASSFITGTSVVGGQYF,TGTGCCAGCAGTTTTATTACCGGGACTAGCGTCGTGGGTGGGCAGTACTTC
TRBV3-1/TRBV3-2,TRBJ2-7,NA,many,CASSQVVYEQYF,TGTGCCAGCAGCCAAGTAGTCTACGAGCAGTACTTC
TRBV5-1,TRBJ2-5,NA,NA,CASSRDGGQETQYF,TGCGCCAGCAGCCGGGACGGGGGCCAAGAGACCCAGTACTTC
TRBV9,TRBJ2-1,NA,NA,CASSVSSESYNEQFF,TGTGCCAGCAGCGTCTCTAGCGAATCCTACAATGAGCAGTTCTTC
TRBV15,TRBJ1-5,NA,NA,CATSNGANQPQHF,TGTGCCACCAGCAACGGAGCAAATCAGCCCCAGCATTTT
TRBV10-2,TRBJ1-6,NA,NA,CASSDSYSPLHF,TGCGCCAGCAGTGACAGTTATTCACCCCTCCACTTT
TRBV29-1,TRBJ1-2,NA,NA,CSVEAGWNGYTF,TGCAGCGTTGAAGCGGGATGGAATGGCTACACCTTC
TRBV15,TRBJ2-5,TRBD1,NA,CATSRDPPGTGIGKETQYF,TGTGCCACCAGCAGAGATCCCCCAGGGACAGGGATTGGGAAAGAGACCCAGTACTTC
TRBV6-2/TRBV6-3,TRBJ1-6,NA,NA,CASSYRSGNSPLHF,TGTGCCAGCAGTTACCGGTCGGGAAATTCACCCCTCCACTTT
TRBV28,TRBJ2-7,TRBD2,NA,CASSSAGGRFREQYF,TGTGCCAGCAGCTCTGCGGGGGGCAGGTTCCGCGAGCAGTACTTC
TRBV5-4,TRBJ1-2,TRBD1,NA,CASSLPGQGADGYTF,TGTGCCAGCAGCCTGCCGGGACAGGGGGCGGACGGCTACACCTTC
TRBV7-2,TRBJ2-1,TRBD2,few,CASSPSGGVTFYNEQFF,TGTGCCAGCAGCCCTAGCGGGGGGGTAACCTTTTACAATGAGCAGTTCTTC
TRBV7-8,TRBJ1-1,TRBD1,once,CASSLGPQGQAVQAFF,TGTGCCAGCAGCTTAGGGCCTCAGGGACAGGCGGTTCAAGCTTTCTTT
TRBV7-8,TRBJ1-6,NA,NA,CASSLLGGANSPLHF,TGTGCCAGCAGCCTCCTCGGGGGGGCCAATTCACCCCTCCACTTT
TRBV19,TRBJ2-7,TRBD1,NA,CASSETGATIYEQYF,TGTGCCAGTAGTGAGACAGGGGCCACCATCTACGAGCAGTACTTC
TRBV27,TRBJ1-6,NA,NA,CASSPTVSYNSPLHF,TGTGCCAGCAGTCCGACAGTCTCCTATAATTCACCCCTCCACTTT
TRBV19,TRBJ1-2,NA,NA,CASRPLGEAYGYTF,TGTGCCAGTAGACCGCTCGGGGAAGCCTATGGCTACACCTTC
TRBV15,TRBJ1-2,NA,NA,CATSRDLGAVGYTF,TGTGCCACCAGCAGAGATCTGGGGGCAGTTGGCTACACCTTC
TRBV5-5,TRBJ1-1,NA,NA,CASSLGTVNTEAFF,TGTGCCAGCAGCTTGGGTACGGTGAACACTGAAGCTTTCTTT
TRBV4-2,TRBJ2-5,TRBD2,NA,CASSLTAGPQETQYF,TGTGCCAGCAGCCTCACAGCGGGACCGCAAGAGACCCAGTACTTC
TRBV9,TRBJ1-3,NA,NA,CASSVGGGPSGNTIYF,TGTGCCAGCAGCGTAGGGGGGGGCCCCTCTGGAAACACCATATATTTT
TRBV30,TRBJ2-5,TRBD2,few,CAWRLAGGVETQYF,TGTGCCTGGAGATTAGCGGGAGGGGTGGAGACCCAGTACTTC
TRBV28,TRBJ1-5,NA,NA,CASSQRGDQPQHF,TGTGCCAGCAGTCAACGGGGGGATCAGCCCCAGCATTTT
TRBV29-1,TRBJ1-1,NA,NA,CSADGRVGTEAFF,TGCAGCGCCGATGGCAGGGTCGGAACTGAAGCTTTCTTT